Listed below are T cell receptor beta chains from one sample, sequenced in a study of CD8 T cells in ankylosing spondylitis. TCRdb ran MiXCR on the 5' RACE reads and lists one entry per CDR3 protein. The repertoire holds about 130,000 distinct CDR3 sequences, roughly 9% seen once, with about 3.3% in the top ten. Sequences were obtained from blood, either unsorted or a sorted T cell fraction (not recorded which). The receptors come from a male donor with ankylosing spondylitis or in good health (not recorded which). Both conserved end residues are part of each CDR3. A D gene is named only where the DNA matches it firmly. Part of the rows lack a size; the others show once, few, many or a class for expanded clones.

V gene: TRBV29-1
J gene: TRBJ1-3
D gene: NA
clone size: many
CDR3 DNA: TGCAGCGTTGGGTCAGCCTCTGGAAACACCATATATTTT
CDR3 protein: CSVGSASGNTIYF

V gene: TRBV9
J gene: TRBJ2-7
D gene: NA
clone size: few
CDR3 DNA: TGTGCCAGCAGCGTAGCAGGGTCCTACGAGCAGTACTTC
CDR3 protein: CASSVAGSYEQYF

V gene: TRBV6-1
J gene: TRBJ2-3
D gene: TRBD2
clone size: NA
CDR3 DNA: TGTGCCAGCAGCAAAAGGCGGGAGGCCACAGATACGCAGTATTTT
CDR3 protein: CASSKRREATDTQYF

V gene: TRBV6-5
J gene: TRBJ2-5
D gene: TRBD1
clone size: NA
CDR3 DNA: TGTGCCAGCAGTTACTGGACAAGGGACAGTAAAGAGACCCAGTACTTC
CDR3 protein: CASSYWTRDSKETQYF

V gene: TRBV5-1
J gene: TRBJ2-2
D gene: NA
clone size: many
CDR3 DNA: TGCGCCAGCAGACCTCCACCGAACACCGGGGAGCTGTTTTTT
CDR3 protein: CASRPPPNTGELFF

V gene: TRBV7-3
J gene: TRBJ2-3
D gene: TRBD2
clone size: NA
CDR3 DNA: TGTGCCAGCAGCGAAGGACTAGCGGGAGTGGATACGCAGTATTTT
CDR3 protein: CASSEGLAGVDTQYF

V gene: TRBV7-9
J gene: TRBJ2-1
D gene: TRBD2
clone size: many
CDR3 DNA: TGTGCCAGCAGCTCGGTAGCGGGAGTAACCTACAATGAGCAGTTCTTC
CDR3 protein: CASSSVAGVTYNEQFF

V gene: TRBV29-1
J gene: TRBJ1-1
D gene: TRBD1
clone size: NA
CDR3 DNA: TGCAGCGTTGACCCAGGACAGGGAGGCCGGTTAGCTTTCTTT
CDR3 protein: CSVDPGQGGRLAFF

V gene: TRBV4-1
J gene: TRBJ2-7
D gene: NA
clone size: NA
CDR3 DNA: TGCGCCAGCAGCCGGAGCGGGCACACATCCTACGAGCAGTACTTC
CDR3 protein: CASSRSGHTSYEQYF

V gene: TRBV27
J gene: TRBJ1-1
D gene: NA
clone size: many
CDR3 DNA: TGTGCCAGCAGTCCATCGCTGGGTTTGAACACTGAAGCTTTCTTT
CDR3 protein: CASSPSLGLNTEAFF

V gene: TRBV5-1
J gene: TRBJ2-7
D gene: TRBD1
clone size: many
CDR3 DNA: TGCGCCAGCAGCCAGCCGGGACAGGGGGCCTACGAGCAGTACTTC
CDR3 protein: CASSQPGQGAYEQYF

V gene: TRBV10-3
J gene: TRBJ2-1
D gene: TRBD1
clone size: many
CDR3 DNA: TGTGCCATCAGCCCGGGACAGGACTCCTACAATGAGCAGTTCTTC
CDR3 protein: CAISPGQDSYNEQFF

V gene: TRBV20-1
J gene: TRBJ2-3
D gene: TRBD2
clone size: many
CDR3 DNA: TGCAGTGCTAGAGTTTTGCCTAGCGGGAGAGCTGCAGATACGCAGTATTTT
CDR3 protein: CSARVLPSGRAADTQYF

V gene: TRBV6-5
J gene: TRBJ2-5
D gene: TRBD2
clone size: NA
CDR3 DNA: TGTGCCAGCAGTTTCATTACTAGCGGGAGGGAACAAGAGACCCAGTACTTC
CDR3 protein: CASSFITSGREQETQYF

V gene: TRBV5-1
J gene: TRBJ2-7
D gene: NA
clone size: NA
CDR3 DNA: TGCGCCAGCAGCCCGGCGCGCGGAAGATCCTACGAGCAGTACTTC
CDR3 protein: CASSPARGRSYEQYF

V gene: TRBV4-3
J gene: TRBJ2-2
D gene: TRBD2
clone size: NA
CDR3 DNA: TGCGCCAGCAGCCGGAGCGGGAGGGACACCGGGGAGCTGTTTTTT
CDR3 protein: CASSRSGRDTGELFF

V gene: TRBV6-1
J gene: TRBJ1-6
D gene: NA
clone size: many
CDR3 DNA: TGTGCCAGCAGGGACCTATATAATTCACCCCTCCACTTT
CDR3 protein: CASRDLYNSPLHF

V gene: TRBV4-3
J gene: TRBJ2-7
D gene: NA
clone size: many
CDR3 DNA: TGCGCCAGCAGCCAAGATGGTGCCTACGGCGAGCAGTACTTC
CDR3 protein: CASSQDGAYGEQYF

V gene: TRBV7-2
J gene: TRBJ2-3
D gene: NA
clone size: many
CDR3 DNA: TGTGCCAGCAGCTCCATCATCCGGGACTTCACAGATACGCAGTATTTT
CDR3 protein: CASSSIIRDFTDTQYF

V gene: TRBV20-1
J gene: TRBJ2-7
D gene: NA
clone size: few
CDR3 DNA: TGCAGTGCTAGGGTGACAGGTAGCCACGAGCAGTACTTC
CDR3 protein: CSARVTGSHEQYF

V gene: TRBV20-1
J gene: TRBJ2-2
D gene: NA
clone size: NA
CDR3 DNA: TGCAGTGCTGCCACCCACGGGGACACCGGGGAGCTGTTTTTT
CDR3 protein: CSAATHGDTGELFF

V gene: TRBV29-1
J gene: TRBJ2-1
D gene: TRBD2
clone size: NA
CDR3 DNA: TGCAGCGGGGGGGGACTAGCGCAACTCTATGAGCAGTTCTTC
CDR3 protein: CSGGGLAQLYEQFF

V gene: TRBV5-8
J gene: TRBJ2-3
D gene: NA
clone size: NA
CDR3 DNA: TGTGCCAGCAGCTCTAAGGCCGGTTCCACAGATACGCAGTATTTT
CDR3 protein: CASSSKAGSTDTQYF

V gene: TRBV19
J gene: TRBJ2-1
D gene: NA
clone size: NA
CDR3 DNA: TGTGCCAGCGCAATCTGGCTTGGGGAAAACAATGAGCAGTTCTTC
CDR3 protein: CASAIWLGENNEQFF

V gene: TRBV20-1
J gene: TRBJ1-6
D gene: NA
clone size: NA
CDR3 DNA: TGCTGGGGCCGGGGCGCCGGTAATTCACCCCTCCACTTT
CDR3 protein: CWGRGAGNSPLHF

V gene: TRBV6-2/TRBV6-3
J gene: TRBJ2-5
D gene: TRBD2
clone size: NA
CDR3 DNA: TGTGCCAGCAGTACAACTAGCGGGAGAGACCAAGAGACCCAGTACTTC
CDR3 protein: CASSTTSGRDQETQYF

V gene: TRBV20-1
J gene: TRBJ2-1
D gene: TRBD2
clone size: many
CDR3 DNA: TGCAGTGCTAGACGCGGGAGCCCCCCCAATGAGCAGTTCTTC
CDR3 protein: CSARRGSPPNEQFF

V gene: TRBV25-1
J gene: TRBJ2-1
D gene: TRBD2
clone size: many
CDR3 DNA: TGTGCCAGCAGAGATAGCGGGGGCTACAATGAGCAGTTCTTC
CDR3 protein: CASRDSGGYNEQFF

V gene: TRBV15
J gene: TRBJ2-2
D gene: TRBD1
clone size: NA
CDR3 DNA: TGTGCCATCGAAGCGTACCCCGGACAGGGTCGCACCGGGGAGCTGTTTTTT
CDR3 protein: CAIEAYPGQGRTGELFF

V gene: TRBV7-2
J gene: TRBJ1-5
D gene: NA
clone size: many
CDR3 DNA: TGTGCCAGCAGCTTACAAGATAGCAATCAGCCCCAGCATTTT
CDR3 protein: CASSLQDSNQPQHF